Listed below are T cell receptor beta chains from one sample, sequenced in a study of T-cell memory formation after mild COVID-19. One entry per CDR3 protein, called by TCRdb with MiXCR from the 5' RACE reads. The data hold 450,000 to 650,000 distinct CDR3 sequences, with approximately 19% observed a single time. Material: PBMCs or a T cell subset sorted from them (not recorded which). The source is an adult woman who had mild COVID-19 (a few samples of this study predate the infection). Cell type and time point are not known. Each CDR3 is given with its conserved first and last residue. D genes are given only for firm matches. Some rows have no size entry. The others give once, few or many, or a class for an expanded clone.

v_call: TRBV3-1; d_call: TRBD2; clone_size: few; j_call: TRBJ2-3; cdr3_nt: TGTGCCAGCAGCCAACCTAGCGGATTTAGCACAGATACGCAGTATTTT; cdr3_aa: CASSQPSGFSTDTQYF
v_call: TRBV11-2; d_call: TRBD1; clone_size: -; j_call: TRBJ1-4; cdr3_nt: TGTGCCAGCCGAAAGGGGGCTGTCGAAAAACTGTTTTTT; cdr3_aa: CASRKGAVEKLFF
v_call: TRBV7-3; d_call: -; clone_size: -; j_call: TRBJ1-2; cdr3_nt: TGTGCCAGCAGCCCGGGGGGCGAGAGAGGTGGCTACACCTTC; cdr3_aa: CASSPGGERGGYTF
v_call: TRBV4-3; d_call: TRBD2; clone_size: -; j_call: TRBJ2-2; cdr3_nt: TGCGCCAGCAGCCAGGGGACTAGCGGGAGGGCCCGGGAGCTGTTTTTT; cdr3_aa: CASSQGTSGRARELFF
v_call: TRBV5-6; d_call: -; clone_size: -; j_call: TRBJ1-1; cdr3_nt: TGTGCCAGCAGCTTGTTGAACCCGAACACTGAAGCTTTCTTT; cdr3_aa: CASSLLNPNTEAFF
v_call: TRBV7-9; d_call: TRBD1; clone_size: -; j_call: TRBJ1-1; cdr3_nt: TGTGCCAGCAGCTTCACAGGGGGCAGGACTGAAGCTTTCTTT; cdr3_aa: CASSFTGGRTEAFF
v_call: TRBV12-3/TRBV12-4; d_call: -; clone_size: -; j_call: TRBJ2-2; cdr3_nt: TGTGCCAGCAGTTTTGGGGAGGGGGCCACCGGGGAGCTGTTTTTT; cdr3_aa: CASSFGEGATGELFF
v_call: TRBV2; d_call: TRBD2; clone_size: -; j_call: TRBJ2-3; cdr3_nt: TGTGCCAGCAGGACTAGCAATTCCGCAGATACGCAGTATTTT; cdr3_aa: CASRTSNSADTQYF
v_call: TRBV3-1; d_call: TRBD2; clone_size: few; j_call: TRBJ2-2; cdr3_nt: TGTGCCAGCAGCCAGGGACTAGCGGGCCCCCCCGCCGGGGAGCTGTTTTTT; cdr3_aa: CASSQGLAGPPAGELFF
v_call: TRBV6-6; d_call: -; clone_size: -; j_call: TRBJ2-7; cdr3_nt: TGTGCCAGCATGGGGTACGGGGTCGGGGGCCACGAGCAGTACTTC; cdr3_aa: CASMGYGVGGHEQYF
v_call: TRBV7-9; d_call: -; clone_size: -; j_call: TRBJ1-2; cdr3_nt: TGTGCCAGCAGCTTCTCAGTCGACGAGCTTGATGGCTACACCTTC; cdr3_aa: CASSFSVDELDGYTF
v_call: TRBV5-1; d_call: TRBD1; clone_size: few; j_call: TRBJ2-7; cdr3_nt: TGCGCCAGCAGCGATGGAACAGGGGGCTGGTACGAGCAGTACTTC; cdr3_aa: CASSDGTGGWYEQYF
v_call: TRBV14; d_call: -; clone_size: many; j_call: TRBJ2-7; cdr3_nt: TGTGCCAGCAGCCAAGATTACTACGAGCAGTACTTC; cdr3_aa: CASSQDYYEQYF
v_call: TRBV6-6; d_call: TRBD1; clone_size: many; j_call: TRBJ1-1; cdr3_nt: TGTGCCAGCTGGGAGGACAGGGGGGGAGCTTTCTTT; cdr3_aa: CASWEDRGGAFF
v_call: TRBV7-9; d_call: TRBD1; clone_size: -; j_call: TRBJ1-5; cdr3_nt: TGTGCCAGCAGCTTTGGGACAGGCGGTCAGCCCCAGCATTTT; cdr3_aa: CASSFGTGGQPQHF